The 25 T cell receptor beta chains below were found in one sample sequenced in a study of CD8 T cells in ankylosing spondylitis. General observations from the study: It appeared that ankylosing spondylitis blood was characterized by a TCR beta motif of fewer than 10 highly homologous variants.

These receptors have no identified antigens. Each CDR3 protein gets one entry after TCRdb re-called the 5' RACE reads with MiXCR. The sample includes 470,000 or so distinct CDR3 sequences, 25% to 30% of them seen just once. Sequenced: blood, either unsorted or a sorted T cell fraction (not recorded which). These receptors all stem from a male donor with ankylosing spondylitis.

Only a few counts were recorded for this clonotype. The J gene is TRBJ2-7, the V gene TRBV7-8; perhaps D is TRBD1 or TRBD2 (6 bases each). Germline V gives CDR1 SGHVS, CDR2 FQNEAQ. V shed 5 bases and J shed 4 bases, with 15 bases lying between them. The CDR3 sequence is 14 residues long. The CDR3 loop is CASSPRGLGYEQYF. For the CDR3, the DNA is TGTGCCAGCAGCCCCCGGGGGCTTGGGTACGAGCAGTACTTC.

Only a few counts were recorded for this clonotype. J is TRBJ2-2 and V is TRBV7-2; TRBD2 agrees at 9 bases. CDR3 length: 17 residues. J lost 5 bases, V lost 0 bases, and 7 bases had no gene match. Germline V lookup: CDR1 SGHTA, CDR2 FQGNSA. DNA for the CDR3: TGTGCCAGCAGCTTAGCGGGTAGTAGCGGGAGAACCGGGGAGCTGTTTTTT. This gives the protein CASSLAGSSGRTGELFF. Variable domain in full (rest from reference TRBV7-2 and TRBJ2-2): GAGVSQSPSNKVTEKGKDVELRCDPISGHTALYWYRQSLGQGLEFLIYFQGNSAPDKSGLPSDRFSAERTGGSVSTLTIQRTQQEDSAVYLCASSLAGSSGRTGELFFGEGSRLTVL.

Concerning this clonotype itself: Without the conserved terminal phenylalanine or tryptophan, this CDR3 likely stems from a read error. V usage is TRBV3-1 and J usage is TRBJ2-1; the D is unclear. CDR1 and CDR2 from the germline V gene are LGHDT and YNNKEL (reference sequence). This CDR3 spans 15 amino acids. The V end lost 1 base, the J end lost 0 bases, and 7 bases lay between the germline ends. In DNA, the CDR3 is TGTGCCAGCAGCCAAGTACTGAGCTCCTACAATGAGCAGTTCTCC. Translating it yields CASSQVLSSYNEQFS.

The V call is TRBV7-7, the J call TRBJ2-7; the D is unclear. V was trimmed by 6 bases and J by 0 bases, leaving 12 bases between them. Looked up from germline, CDR1 is SSHAT and CDR2 is FNYEAQ (reference sequence). This CDR3 region has 14 residues. The CDR3 here is CASSPNGFSYEQYF. Here the CDR3 DNA reads TGTGCCAGCAGTCCTAACGGATTCTCCTACGAGCAGTACTTC.

Points on this clonotype: A single base separates this from a much larger clone, so it may be a read error. The rearrangement uses TRBV29-1 and TRBJ2-1, with 11 bases identical to TRBD2. The CDR3 covers 14 residues. Germline values: CDR1 SQVTM, CDR2 ANQGSEA. CDR3 in DNA: TGCAGCGTGGTAACTAGCGGGAGTAGGAATGTGCAGTTCTTC. Its translation: CSVVTSGSRNVQFF.

V is TRBV5-1 and J is TRBJ2-7; 13 positions match TRBD2. Trimming at V came to 3 bases and at J to 3 bases, leaving 3 bases not matched to a gene. The CDR3 contains 15 residues. Germline loops: CDR1 SGHRS, CDR2 YFSETQ. The CDR3 nucleotides are TGCGCCAGCAGCTCAGGGACTAGCGGGAACTACGAGCAGTACGTC. Translation: CASSSGTSGNYEQYV.

J is TRBJ2-1 and V is TRBV5-1, with 10 bases fitting TRBD1. Germline loops: CDR1 SGHRS, CDR2 YFSETQ. The CDR3 loop spans 15 amino acids. The J segment lost 6 bases and the V segment lost 0 bases, leaving 3 bases of the junction unmatched. The CDR3 region is CASSLETGGSNEQFF. CDR3 DNA sequence: TGCGCCAGCAGCTTGGAGACAGGGGGCTCCAATGAGCAGTTCTTC.

There are a few counts of this clonotype. The chain joins TRBV5-1 to TRBJ2-7, with a weak D call TRBD1 (6 bases). V was pared by 4 bases and J by 7 bases, with 18 bases between. The CDR3 totals 14 residues. Germline loops: CDR1 SGHRS, CDR2 YFSETQ. This CDR3 reads CASSPALTGYEQYF. The CDR3 DNA follows: TGCGCCAGCAGCCCTGCCCTAACAGGGTATGAGCAGTACTTC.

The chain couples TRBV20-1 to TRBJ1-4; D remains unclear. Trimming pared 4 bases from V and 2 bases from J, leaving 8 bases between. In germline, CDR1 is DFQATT, CDR2 SNEGSKA (reference sequence). The CDR3 is made up of 13 amino acids. CDR3 sequence reads: CSATAETNEKLFF. DNA of the CDR3: TGCAGTGCTACTGCGGAGACTAATGAAAAACTGTTTTTT.

In its sample, this clonotype was seen a few times. The chain has TRBV20-1 and TRBJ2-5, with D unclear. This CDR3 comprises 13 residues. CDR1 is DFQATT and CDR2 is SNEGSKA in the germline V gene (reference sequence). Deletions cut 0 bases from V and 3 bases from J, with 8 bases between. The CDR3 DNA is TGCAGTGCTAGAGATTGGGGTAAAGAGACCCAGTACTTC. As protein: CSARDWGKETQYF.

Only a few counts were recorded for this clonotype. The chain is built from TRBV28 and TRBJ2-2; 8 nucleotides agree with TRBD2. CDR1 and CDR2 from the germline V gene are MDHEN and SYDVKM. V lost 6 bases and J lost 6; bases outside the gene matches: 12. The CDR3 totals 16 residues. The CDR3, as DNA: TGTGCCAGCAGCCTGGGGGCGGGAGGAAGGGCCGGGGAGCTGTTTTTT. It specifies CASSLGAGGRAGELFF.

The V and J genes are TRBV5-1 and TRBJ2-1, with 13 bases aligning to TRBD2. The ends lost 3 bases at V and 6 bases at J; junction bases unmatched: 3. Germline V gives CDR1 SGHRS, CDR2 YFSETQ. The CDR3 is made up of 15 amino acids. The CDR3 spells CASSSTSGRANEQFF. The CDR3 DNA sequence: TGCGCCAGCAGCTCCACTAGCGGGAGGGCCAATGAGCAGTTCTTC.

The table lists this clonotype with a few counts. The rearrangement links TRBV12-3 or TRBV12-4 to TRBJ2-1, with 7 bases identical to TRBD2. V was clipped by 3 bases and J by 9 bases; unmatched bases: 11. CDR3 length: 15 amino acids. CDR3 sequence reads: CASSFRGRARSEQFF. The CDR3 nucleotides are TGTGCCAGCAGTTTTCGGGGGAGGGCCCGGTCTGAGCAGTTCTTC.

The V and J genes are TRBV12-3 or TRBV12-4 and TRBJ1-4; 11 bases map to TRBD1. CDR3 length equals 17 residues. V dropped 6 bases and J dropped 0; count of bases not matched to a gene: 6. The CDR3 bases are TGTGCCAGCAGCACCTCGGGACAGGGGGCAACTAATGAAAAACTGTTTTTT. Amino acids: CASSTSGQGATNEKLFF.

The gene calls are TRBV10-3 and TRBJ2-1; 11 nucleotides align to TRBD2. This CDR3 contains 17 residues. Looked up from germline, CDR1 is ENHRY and CDR2 is SYGVKD. J was trimmed by 9 bases and V by 0 bases; bases with no gene match: 10. The CDR3 sequence is CAISESLLAGVGIEQFF. The CDR3 nucleotides read TGTGCCATCAGTGAGTCCCTACTAGCGGGAGTTGGTATTGAGCAGTTCTTC.

The CDR3 region is CASSLGGQRAMRQFF. In DNA form, the CDR3 reads TGTGCCAGCAGCTTAGGGGGACAGCGTGCAATGAGGCAGTTCTTC. This chain links TRBV7-2 with TRBJ2-1; TRBD1 agrees at 7 bases. The CDR3 runs 15 residues. Trimming at V came to 1 base and at J to 12 bases, leaving 12 bases not matched to a gene. The germline CDR1 and CDR2 sequences are SGHTA and FQGNSA.

This chain links TRBV14 with TRBJ1-1; D is possibly TRBD1 (5 bases). V shed 1 base and J shed 4 bases, with 16 bases lying between them. Per the germline V gene, CDR1 is SGHDN and CDR2 is FVKESK. CDR3 size: 16 residues. CDR3 sequence reads: CASSQVGRGQRTEAFF. The CDR3 DNA follows: TGTGCCAGCAGCCAAGTAGGAAGGGGTCAACGCACTGAAGCTTTCTTT.

The chain carries TRBV20-1 and TRBJ1-4, with TRBD1 matching over 9 bases. V trimming: 0 bases; J trimming: 7 bases; junction bases outside the gene matches: 3. Germline V lookup: CDR1 DFQATT, CDR2 SNEGSKA (reference sequence). This CDR3 has 14 residues. CDR3 protein: CSARDGQGSEKLFF. The CDR3 nucleotides read TGCAGTGCTAGAGATGGACAGGGGAGTGAAAAACTGTTTTTT.

This clonotype showed up just a few times. The chain combines TRBV5-1 with TRBJ1-1; D gene ambiguous. CDR1 SGHRS and CDR2 YFSETQ come from the germline V gene. This CDR3 contains 15 residues. The ends were cut back, 0 bases at V and 4 bases at J, with 13 bases in the middle. The CDR3 DNA reads TGCGCCAGCAGCTTGGTCCACTTTACGGGCACTGAAGCTTTCTTT. Amino acids: CASSLVHFTGTEAFF.

This sequence joins TRBV12-3 or TRBV12-4 and TRBJ1-5; D is ambiguous. The ends were cut back, 3 bases at V and 3 bases at J, with 12 bases in the middle. This CDR3 is built from 15 residues. The CDR3 sequence: CASSLRSTPNQPQHF. CDR3 DNA sequence: TGTGCCAGCAGTTTGAGGTCTACCCCCAATCAGCCCCAGCATTTT.

The CDR3 DNA follows: TGCAGTGCCGATCACAGGGTCGCTAACGAGCAGTACTTC. It yields the protein CSADHRVANEQYF. The rearrangement uses TRBV20-1 and TRBJ2-7; TRBD1 is a possible D gene (6 bases). The V gene lost 6 bases and the J gene lost 5 bases, with 17 bases spanning the gap. This CDR3 is built from 13 residues. Germline V lookup: CDR1 DFQATT, CDR2 SNEGSKA (reference sequence).

This clonotype showed up just a few times. The gene calls are TRBV7-2 and TRBJ2-5, with 9 bases identical to TRBD2. Germline assignment: CDR1 SGHTA and CDR2 FQGNSA. The CDR3 sequence is 16 residues long. The V gene end was trimmed by 6 bases and the J gene end by 1 base; junction bases not matched to a gene: 9. The CDR3 here is CASSRRLAASQETQYF. CDR3 coding DNA: TGTGCCAGCAGTCGACGACTAGCGGCATCCCAAGAGACCCAGTACTTC.

The chain combines TRBV19 with TRBJ2-1; D might be TRBD1 (5 bases). The CDR3 consists of 15 residues. The germline gives CDR1 LNHDA, CDR2 SQIVND (reference sequence). V was cut by 3 bases and J by 4 bases, with 13 bases left in between. The chain's CDR3 is CASSMSQGSYNEQFF. CDR3 in DNA: TGTGCCAGTAGTATGAGCCAGGGATCTTACAATGAGCAGTTCTTC.

In DNA form, the CDR3 reads TGTGCCAGCAGCTGGGACAGGGGAGGGTATGGCTACACCTTC. As protein: CASSWDRGGYGYTF. This rearrangement joins TRBV7-2 to TRBJ1-2, with 10 nucleotides matching TRBD1. CDR1 is SGHTA and CDR2 is FQGNSA in the germline V gene. The CDR3 spans 14 residues. The trim removed 4 bases at V and 5 bases at J, leaving 4 bases unmatched.

The chain recombines TRBV6-1 with TRBJ2-1; 13 nucleotides line up with TRBD2. V trimming: 4 bases; J trimming: 8 bases; junction bases outside the gene matches: 11. Germline assignment: CDR1 MNHNS and CDR2 SASEGT. CDR3 length: 17 amino acids. CDR3 loop: CASSGAWTSGSKDEQFF. Here the CDR3 DNA reads TGTGCCAGCAGTGGGGCTTGGACTAGCGGGAGCAAGGATGAGCAGTTCTTC.